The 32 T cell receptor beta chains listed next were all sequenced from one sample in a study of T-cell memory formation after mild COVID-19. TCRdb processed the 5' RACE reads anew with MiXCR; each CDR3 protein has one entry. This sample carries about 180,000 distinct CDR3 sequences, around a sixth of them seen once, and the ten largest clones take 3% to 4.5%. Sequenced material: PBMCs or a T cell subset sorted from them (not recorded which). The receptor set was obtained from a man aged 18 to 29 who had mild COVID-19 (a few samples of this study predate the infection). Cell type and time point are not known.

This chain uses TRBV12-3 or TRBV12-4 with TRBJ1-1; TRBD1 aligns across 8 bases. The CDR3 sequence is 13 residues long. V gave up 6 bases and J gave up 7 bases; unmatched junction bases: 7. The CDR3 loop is CASSATGGSEAFF. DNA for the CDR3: TGTGCCAGCAGCGCTACAGGGGGGAGTGAAGCTTTCTTT.

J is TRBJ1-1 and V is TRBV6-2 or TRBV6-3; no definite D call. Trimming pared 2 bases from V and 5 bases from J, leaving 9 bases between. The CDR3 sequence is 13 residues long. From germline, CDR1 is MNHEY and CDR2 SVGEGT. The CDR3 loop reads CASSYPSGTEAFF. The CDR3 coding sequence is TGTGCCAGCAGTTACCCGAGCGGGACTGAAGCTTTCTTT.

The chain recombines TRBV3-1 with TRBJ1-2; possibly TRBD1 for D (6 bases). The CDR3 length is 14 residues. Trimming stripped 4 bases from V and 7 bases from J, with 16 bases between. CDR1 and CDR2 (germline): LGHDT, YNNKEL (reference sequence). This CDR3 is CASSPRDTPIGYTF. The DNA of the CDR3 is TGTGCCAGCAGCCCGCGGGACACCCCAATTGGCTACACCTTC.

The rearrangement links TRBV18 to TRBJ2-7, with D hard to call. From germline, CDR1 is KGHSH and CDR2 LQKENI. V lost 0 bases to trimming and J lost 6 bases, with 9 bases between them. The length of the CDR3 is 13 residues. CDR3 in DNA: TGTGCCAGCTCACCACCTGGTCGGGCCGAGCAGTACGTC. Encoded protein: CASSPPGRAEQYV.

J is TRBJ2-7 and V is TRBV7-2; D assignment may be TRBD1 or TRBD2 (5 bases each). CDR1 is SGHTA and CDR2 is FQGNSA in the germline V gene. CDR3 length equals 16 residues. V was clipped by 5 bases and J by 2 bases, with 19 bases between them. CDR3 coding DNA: TGTGCCAGCAGCCCAACCTCCGGGACGTCAACCTACGAGCAGTACTTC. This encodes CASSPTSGTSTYEQYF.

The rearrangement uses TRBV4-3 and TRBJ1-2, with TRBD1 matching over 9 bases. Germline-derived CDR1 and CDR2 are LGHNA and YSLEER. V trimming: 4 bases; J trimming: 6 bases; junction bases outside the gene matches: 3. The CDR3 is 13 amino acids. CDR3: CASSRRQGDGYTF. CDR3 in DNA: TGCGCCAGCAGCCGAAGACAGGGGGATGGCTACACCTTC.

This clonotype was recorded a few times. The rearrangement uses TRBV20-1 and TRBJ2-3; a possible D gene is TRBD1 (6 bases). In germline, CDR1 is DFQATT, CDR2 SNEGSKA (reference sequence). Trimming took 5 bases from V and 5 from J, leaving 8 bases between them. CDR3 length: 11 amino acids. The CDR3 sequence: CSAEQGDTQYF. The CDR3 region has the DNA TGCAGTGCTGAACAGGGAGATACGCAGTATTTT.

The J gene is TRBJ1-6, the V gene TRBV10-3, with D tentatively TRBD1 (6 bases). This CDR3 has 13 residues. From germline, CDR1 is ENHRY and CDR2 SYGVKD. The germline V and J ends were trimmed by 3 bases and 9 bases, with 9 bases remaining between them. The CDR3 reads CAISDRGFSPLHF. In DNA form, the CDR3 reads TGTGCCATCAGTGACAGGGGCTTTTCACCCCTCCACTTT.

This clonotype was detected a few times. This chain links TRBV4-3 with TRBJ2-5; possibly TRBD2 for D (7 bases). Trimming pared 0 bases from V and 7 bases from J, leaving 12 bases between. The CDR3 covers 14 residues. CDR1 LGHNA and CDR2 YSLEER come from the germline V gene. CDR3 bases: TGCGCCAGCAGCCAAGACCAGGGAGGGGGGACCCAGTACTTC. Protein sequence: CASSQDQGGGTQYF.

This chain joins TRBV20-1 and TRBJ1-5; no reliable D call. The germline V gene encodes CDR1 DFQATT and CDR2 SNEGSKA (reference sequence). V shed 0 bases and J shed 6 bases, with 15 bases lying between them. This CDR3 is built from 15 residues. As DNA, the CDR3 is TGCAGTGCTAGAGATCGCCGGGGTGGGAGTCAGCCCCAGCATTTT. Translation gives CSARDRRGGSQPQHF.

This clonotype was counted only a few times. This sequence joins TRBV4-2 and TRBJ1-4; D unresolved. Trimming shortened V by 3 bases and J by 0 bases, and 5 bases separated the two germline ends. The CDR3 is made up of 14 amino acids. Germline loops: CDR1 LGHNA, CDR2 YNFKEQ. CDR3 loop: CASSQQTTNEKLFF. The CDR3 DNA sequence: TGTGCCAGCAGCCAGCAGACAACTAATGAAAAACTGTTTTTT.

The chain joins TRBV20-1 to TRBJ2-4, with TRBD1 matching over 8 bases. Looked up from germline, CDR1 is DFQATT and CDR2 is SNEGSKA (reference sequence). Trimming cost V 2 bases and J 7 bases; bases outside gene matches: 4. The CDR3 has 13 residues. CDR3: CSARKTGANIQYF. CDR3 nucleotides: TGCAGTGCTAGAAAGACAGGGGCGAACATTCAGTACTTC.

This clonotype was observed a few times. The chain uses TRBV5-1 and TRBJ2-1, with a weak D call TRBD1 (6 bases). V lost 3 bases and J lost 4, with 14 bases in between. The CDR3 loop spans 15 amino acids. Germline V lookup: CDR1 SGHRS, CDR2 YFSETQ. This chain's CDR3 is CASSSEGTQYNEQFF. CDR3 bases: TGCGCCAGCAGCTCCGAAGGGACACAATACAATGAGCAGTTCTTC.

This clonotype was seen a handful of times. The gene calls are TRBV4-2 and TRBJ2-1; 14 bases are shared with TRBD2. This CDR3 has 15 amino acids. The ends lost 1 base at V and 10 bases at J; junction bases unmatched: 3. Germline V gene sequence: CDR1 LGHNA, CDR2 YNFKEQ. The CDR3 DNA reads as TGTGCCAGCAGCCAAGGACTAGCGGGGGGGCTCGAGCAGTTCTTC. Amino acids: CASSQGLAGGLEQFF.

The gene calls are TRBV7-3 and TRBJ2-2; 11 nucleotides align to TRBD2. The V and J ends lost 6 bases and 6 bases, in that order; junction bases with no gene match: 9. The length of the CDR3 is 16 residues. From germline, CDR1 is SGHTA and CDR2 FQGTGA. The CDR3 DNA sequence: TGTGCCAGCAGGAACGCGGGACTAGCGGTGGCCGGGGAGCTGTTTTTT. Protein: CASRNAGLAVAGELFF.

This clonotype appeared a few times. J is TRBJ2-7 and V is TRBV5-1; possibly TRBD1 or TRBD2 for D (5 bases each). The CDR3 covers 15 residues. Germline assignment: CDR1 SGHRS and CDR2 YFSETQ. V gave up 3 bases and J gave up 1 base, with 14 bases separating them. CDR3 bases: TGCGCCAGCAGCTCCAATCCCGGGGCGTCCTACGAGCAGTACTTC. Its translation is CASSSNPGASYEQYF.

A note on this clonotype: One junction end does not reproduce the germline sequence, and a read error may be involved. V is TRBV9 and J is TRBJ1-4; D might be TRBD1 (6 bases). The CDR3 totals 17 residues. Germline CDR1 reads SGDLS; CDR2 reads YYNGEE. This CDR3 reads CASSAGSGAGDYEKLIF. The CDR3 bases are TGTGCCAGCAGCGCCGGGAGCGGGGCAGGGGACTACGAAAAACTGATTTTT. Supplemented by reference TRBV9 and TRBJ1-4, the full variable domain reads DSGVTQTPKHLITATGQRVTLRCSPRSGDLSVYWYQQSLDQGLQFLIQYYNGEERAKGNILERFSAQQFPDLHSELNLSSLELGDSALYFCASSAGSGAGDYEKLIFGSGTQLSVL.

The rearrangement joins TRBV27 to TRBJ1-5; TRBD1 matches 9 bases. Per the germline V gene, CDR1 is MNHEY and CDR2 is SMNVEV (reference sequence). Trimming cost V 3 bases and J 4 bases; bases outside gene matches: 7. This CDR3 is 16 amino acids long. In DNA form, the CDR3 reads TGTGCCAGCAGTTTCCAGGGACAGGGCCAAAATCAGCCCCAGCATTTT. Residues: CASSFQGQGQNQPQHF.

As DNA, the CDR3 is TGTGCCAGCAGCTTTCCCCAGGAGCAGGGGGCTTATTCCCTCCACTTT. Translating it yields CASSFPQEQGAYSLHF. The chain carries TRBV11-2 and TRBJ1-6, with 8 bases matching TRBD1. V lost 3 bases and J lost 14; bases outside the gene matches: 15. Germline values: CDR1 SGHAT, CDR2 FQNNGV. This CDR3 has 16 residues. Looking up the rest from reference TRBV11-2 and TRBJ1-6 gives the full variable domain: EAGVAQSPRYKIIEKRQSVAFWCNPISGHATLYWYQQILGQGPKLLIQFQNNGVVDDSQLPKDRFSAERLKGVDSTLKIQPAKLEDSAVYLCASSFPQEQGAYSLHFGNGTRLTVT.

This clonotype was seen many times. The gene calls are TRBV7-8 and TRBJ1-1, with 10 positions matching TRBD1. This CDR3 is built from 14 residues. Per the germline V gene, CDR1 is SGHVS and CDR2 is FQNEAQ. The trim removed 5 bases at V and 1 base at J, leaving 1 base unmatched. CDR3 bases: TGTGCCAGCAGCCGGGACAGGGGGAACACTGAAGCTTTCTTT. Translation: CASSRDRGNTEAFF.

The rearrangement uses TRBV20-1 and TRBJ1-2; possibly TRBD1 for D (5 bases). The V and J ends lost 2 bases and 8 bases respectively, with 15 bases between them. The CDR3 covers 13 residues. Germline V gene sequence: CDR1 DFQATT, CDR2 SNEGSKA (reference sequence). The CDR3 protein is CSARRQPPLGYTF. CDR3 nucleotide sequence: TGCAGTGCTAGACGACAGCCTCCTTTGGGCTACACCTTC.

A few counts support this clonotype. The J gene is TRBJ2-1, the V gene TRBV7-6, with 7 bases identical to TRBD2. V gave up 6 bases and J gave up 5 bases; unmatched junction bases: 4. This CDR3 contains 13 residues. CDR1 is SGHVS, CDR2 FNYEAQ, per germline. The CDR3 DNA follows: TGTGCCAGCAGGGGGACTAAAAACAATGAGCAGTTCTTC. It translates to CASRGTKNNEQFF.

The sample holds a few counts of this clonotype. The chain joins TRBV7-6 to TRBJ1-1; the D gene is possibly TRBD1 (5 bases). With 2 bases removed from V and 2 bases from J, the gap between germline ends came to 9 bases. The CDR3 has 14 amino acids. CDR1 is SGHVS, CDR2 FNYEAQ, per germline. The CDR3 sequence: CASSLNRRNTEAFF. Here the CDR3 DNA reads TGTGCCAGCAGCTTAAACAGGAGAAACACTGAAGCTTTCTTT.

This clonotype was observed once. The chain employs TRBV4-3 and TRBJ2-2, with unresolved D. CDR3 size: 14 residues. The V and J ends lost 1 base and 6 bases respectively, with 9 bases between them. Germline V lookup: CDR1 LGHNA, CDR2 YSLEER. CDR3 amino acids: CASSQVWGPGELFF. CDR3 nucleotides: TGCGCCAGCAGCCAAGTTTGGGGTCCCGGGGAGCTGTTTTTT.

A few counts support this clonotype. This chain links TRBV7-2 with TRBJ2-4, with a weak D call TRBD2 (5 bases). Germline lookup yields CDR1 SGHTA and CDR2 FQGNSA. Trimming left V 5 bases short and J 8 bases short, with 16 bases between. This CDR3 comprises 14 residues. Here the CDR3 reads CASSPSRGWDIQYF. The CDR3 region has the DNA TGTGCCAGCAGCCCTAGTCGGGGTTGGGACATTCAGTACTTC.

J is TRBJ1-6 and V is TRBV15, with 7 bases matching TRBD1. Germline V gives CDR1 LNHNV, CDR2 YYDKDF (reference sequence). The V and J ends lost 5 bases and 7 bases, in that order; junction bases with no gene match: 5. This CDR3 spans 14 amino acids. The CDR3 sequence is CATSRDRDNSPLHF. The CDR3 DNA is TGTGCCACCAGCCGCGACAGGGACAATTCACCCCTCCACTTT.

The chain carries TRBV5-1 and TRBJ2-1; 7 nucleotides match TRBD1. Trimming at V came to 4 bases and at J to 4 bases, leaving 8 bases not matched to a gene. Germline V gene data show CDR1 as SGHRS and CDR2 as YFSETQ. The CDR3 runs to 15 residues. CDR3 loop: CASSPTGDPYNEQFF. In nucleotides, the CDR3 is TGCGCCAGCAGCCCCACAGGGGACCCTTACAATGAGCAGTTCTTC.

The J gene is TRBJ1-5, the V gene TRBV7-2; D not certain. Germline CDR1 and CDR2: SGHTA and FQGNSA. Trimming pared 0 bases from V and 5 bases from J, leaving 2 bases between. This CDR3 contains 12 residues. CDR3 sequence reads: CASSLAYQPQHF. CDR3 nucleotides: TGTGCCAGCAGCTTAGCGTATCAGCCCCAGCATTTT.

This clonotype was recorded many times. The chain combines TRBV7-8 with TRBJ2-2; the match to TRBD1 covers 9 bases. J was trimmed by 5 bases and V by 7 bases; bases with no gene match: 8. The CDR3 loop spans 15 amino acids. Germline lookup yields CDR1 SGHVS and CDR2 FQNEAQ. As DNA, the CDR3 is TGTGCCAGCACTTGGGGACAGGGTGAAACCGGGGAGCTGTTTTTT. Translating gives CASTWGQGETGELFF.

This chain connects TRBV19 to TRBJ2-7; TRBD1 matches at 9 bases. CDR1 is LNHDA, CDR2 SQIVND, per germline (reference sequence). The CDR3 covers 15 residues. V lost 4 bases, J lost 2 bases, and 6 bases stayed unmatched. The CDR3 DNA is TGTGCCAGTAGTACCCGACAGGGGGGGGCCTACGAGCAGTACTTC. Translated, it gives CASSTRQGGAYEQYF.

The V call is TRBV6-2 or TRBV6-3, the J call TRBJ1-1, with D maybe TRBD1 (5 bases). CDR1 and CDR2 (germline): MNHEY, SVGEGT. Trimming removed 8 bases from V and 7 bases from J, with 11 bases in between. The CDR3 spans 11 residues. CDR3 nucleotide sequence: TGTGCCAGCCGGGGCTACAGTGAAGCTTTCTTT. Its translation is CASRGYSEAFF.

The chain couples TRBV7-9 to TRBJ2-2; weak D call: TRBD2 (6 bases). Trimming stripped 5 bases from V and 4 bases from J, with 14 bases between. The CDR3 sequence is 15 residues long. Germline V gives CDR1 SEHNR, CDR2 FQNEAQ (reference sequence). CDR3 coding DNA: TGTGCCAGCAGCCTGACTAGTTCGGTCACCGGGGAGCTGTTTTTT. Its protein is CASSLTSSVTGELFF.